The 8 T cell receptor beta chains given below trace back to one sample, sequenced in a study of shared clonotypes between healthy human individuals. Naivety among CD8 cells was defined by CD45RO negativity and positive CCR7 selection, thereby excluding terminally differentiated effector memory CD45RA+ cells. Some clones are missing from TCRdb's copy, which holds only in-frame ones; the method was immunoSEQ multiplex PCR. The profile shows a few million clones, around 95% of them singletons. The sequenced sample consisted of naive CD8+ T cells from PBMCs. The origin of the receptors is a man aged 18-30 years in good health. Some clones in this sample may be carry-over from other donors' samples.

The chain's CDR3 is CASSLAGMDLHEQFF. The CDR3 nucleotides read TGTGCCAGCAGCTTGGCCGGGATGGATCTGCATGAGCAGTTCTTC. This chain connects TRBV5-6 to TRBJ2-1; perhaps TRBD2 as D (5 bases). Germline V gene lookup returns CDR1 SGHDT and CDR2 YYEEEE. The CDR3 covers 15 residues. V gave up 0 bases and J gave up 8 bases, with 15 bases separating them.

The CDR3 nucleotides read TGTGCCAGCAGTACCTTAGCGGGACGCTCCTACAATGAGCAGTTCTTC. Protein product: CASSTLAGRSYNEQFF. The rearrangement uses TRBV27 and TRBJ2-1; 8 bases line up with TRBD2. In germline, CDR1 is MNHEY, CDR2 SMNVEV (reference sequence). Germline trimming cut 5 bases from V and 0 bases from J; bases unmatched to any gene: 6. There are 16 residues in the CDR3.

J is TRBJ2-1 and V is TRBV9; D is unresolved. Germline V gives CDR1 SGDLS, CDR2 YYNGEE. This CDR3 contains 12 residues. V lost 4 bases and J lost 10, with 12 bases in between. In nucleotides, the CDR3 is TGTGCCAGCAGCCTCCCTGAAACGGAGCAGTTCTTC. Encoded protein: CASSLPETEQFF.

The rearrangement links TRBV18 to TRBJ1-2; D is ambiguous. Germline V gives CDR1 KGHSH, CDR2 LQKENI. V gave up 2 bases and J gave up 7 bases, with 8 bases separating them. The CDR3 consists of 12 residues. The CDR3 DNA sequence: TGTGCCAGCTCACCAGATCGGGGTGGCTACACCTTC. It specifies CASSPDRGGYTF.

V and J are TRBV2 and TRBJ1-2, with D possibly being TRBD1 (5 bases). Germline V gives CDR1 SNHLY, CDR2 FYNNEI. The CDR3 loop spans 14 amino acids. V was cut by 7 bases and J by 1 base, with 13 bases left in between. The CDR3 here is CASTLRDRNYGYTF. CDR3 bases: TGTGCCAGCACCCTCCGGGACCGTAACTATGGCTACACCTTC.

The rearrangement uses TRBV11-2 and TRBJ1-5; D call uncertain. CDR1 is SGHAT, CDR2 FQNNGV, per germline. V gave up 5 bases and J gave up 4 bases, with 12 bases separating them. The CDR3 sequence is 14 residues long. CDR3 nucleotides: TGTGCCAGCAGCGAGGGAACAGTAAATCAGCCCCAGCATTTT. It specifies CASSEGTVNQPQHF.

The chain couples TRBV27 to TRBJ2-7, with D tentatively TRBD1 (5 bases). The CDR3 is 13 residues long. CDR1 MNHEY and CDR2 SMNVEV come from the germline V gene (reference sequence). The V end lost 3 bases, the J end lost 3 bases, and 9 bases lay between the germline ends. CDR3 DNA: TGTGCCAGCAGTTTCCAGGGTTTCTACGAGCAGTACTTC. Translating it yields CASSFQGFYEQYF.

The chain joins TRBV19 to TRBJ2-7, with 7 bases that match TRBD2. The CDR3 is 12 amino acids. Germline CDR1 is LNHDA and CDR2 is SQIVND (reference sequence). The J segment lost 5 bases and the V segment lost 8 bases, leaving 6 bases of the junction unmatched. The CDR3 protein is CASGGERNEQYF. CDR3 sequence (DNA): TGTGCCAGTGGGGGGGAGCGGAACGAGCAGTACTTC.